This T cell receptor beta chain was documented in a study of siplizumab effects on memory and regulatory T cells. TCR templates, 75,000 to 100,000 per sample, were assayed. Only in-frame clones appear in the TCRdb table, and some are missing; sequencing was by immunoSEQ multiplex PCR. The table lists more than 90,000 clones, over 90% of them singletons, with around 12% in the top ten. This CDR3 comprises 18 residues. Germline CDR1 is SSHAT and CDR2 is FNYEAQ (reference sequence). Findings and caveats of the study: Tregs proliferating in siplizumab cultures lacked confirmation of their suppressive function. Memory T cells appeared less diverse than naive cells, which seemed to contribute substantially to alloresponse. Alloreactive sequences traceable to unstimulated CD4+ memory cells were significantly reduced by siplizumab.

As to this clone: Antigen: not known. One end of the junction is discordant with germline, which a read error may explain.

This sequence originates from a human donor in good health. The sequencing input was non-Treg CD4+ T cells sorted from blood. J is TRBJ2-1 and V is TRBV7-7, with 9 bases lining up with TRBD2. The CDR3 sequence is CASSFVAGAPSSYNEQFF. CDR3 DNA sequence: TGTGCTAGCAGCTTCGTAGCGGGAGCACCCAGCTCCTACAATGAGCAGTTCTTC.